This TCR beta chain appears in the sequencing data of a study of human T cells and chemical hapten exposure. For the study at large: Alopecia universalis, totalis or areata was present in patients who were mostly female.

The CDR3 sequence is 15 residues long. Germline V gene data show CDR1 as SGHDT and CDR2 as YYEEEE. V shed 0 bases and J shed 7 bases, with 16 bases lying between them. This clonotype was observed a handful of times. What it recognizes is unknown. Stated time point: pre-sensitization, week 0. Treatment: therapeutic diphenylcyclopropenone sensitization with weekly scalp DPC. TCRdb reanalysed the RACE reads using MiXCR and keeps one entry per CDR3 protein. Altogether tens of thousands of distinct CDR3 sequences are present, 10% to 11% being singletons, with the ten largest covering roughly 5.3%. Notes on the study in general: It was expanded TCRs that formed significantly more large CDR3 similarity clusters than controls did.

This specimen was whole blood, taken in connection with sensitization to the hapten diphenylcyclopropenone (DPC). This sequence joins TRBV5-6 and TRBJ1-2; tentative D call: TRBD1 (5 bases). The receptor was isolated from a woman in her 50s with alopecia areata. Some clones in this sample may be carry-over from other donors' samples. The CDR3: CASSLGQRILAGYTF. CDR3 nucleotide sequence: TGTGCCAGCAGCTTGGGACAGCGCATTTTGGCTGGCTACACCTTC.